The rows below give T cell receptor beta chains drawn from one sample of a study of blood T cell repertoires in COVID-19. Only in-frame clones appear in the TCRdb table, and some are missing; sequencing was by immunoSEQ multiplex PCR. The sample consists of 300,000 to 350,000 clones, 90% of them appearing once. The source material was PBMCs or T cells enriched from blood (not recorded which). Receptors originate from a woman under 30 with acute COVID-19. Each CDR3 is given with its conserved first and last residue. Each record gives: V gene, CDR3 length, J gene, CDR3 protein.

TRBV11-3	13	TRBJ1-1	CASSLWRNTEAFF
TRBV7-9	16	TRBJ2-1	CASSSRGTSVYNEQFF
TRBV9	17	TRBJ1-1	CASSARQVPLMNTEAFF
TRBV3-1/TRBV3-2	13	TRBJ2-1	CASSRQGADEQFF
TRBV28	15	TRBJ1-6	CASSPPDRIGSPLHF
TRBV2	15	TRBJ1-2	CASSEALSQTGGYTF
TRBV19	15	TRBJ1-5	CASSIKGACNQPQHF
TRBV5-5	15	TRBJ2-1	CASSWTSGRKNEQFF
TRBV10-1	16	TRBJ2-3	CASSESDRGGTDTQYF
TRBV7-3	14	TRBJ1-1	CASSTGQKNTEAFF
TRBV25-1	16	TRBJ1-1	CASSEWIRGPDTEAFF
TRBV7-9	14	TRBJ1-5	CASSPDRGNQPQHF
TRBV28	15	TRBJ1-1	CASSLLRGSPTEAFF
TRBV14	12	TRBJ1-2	CASGPQGYGYTF
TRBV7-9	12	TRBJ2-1	CASSRLRNEQFF
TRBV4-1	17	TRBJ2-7	CASSQDISSGELHEQYF
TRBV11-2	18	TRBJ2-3	CASSFLGANSSRTDTQYF
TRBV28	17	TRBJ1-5	CASSSRGIQSSNQPQHF
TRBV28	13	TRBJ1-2	CASSLRGSYGYTF
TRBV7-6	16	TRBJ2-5	CASSLGGSGRRETQYF
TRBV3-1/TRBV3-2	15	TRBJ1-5	CASSQDSTDNQPQHF
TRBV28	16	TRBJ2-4	CASSPDGTGNLNIQYF
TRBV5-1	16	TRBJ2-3	CASSPTGRTHTDTQYF
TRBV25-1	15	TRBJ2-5	CASSERASGQETQYF
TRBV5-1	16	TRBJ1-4	CASSQQGDMANEKLFF
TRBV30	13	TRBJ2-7	CAWSVQAGNEQYF
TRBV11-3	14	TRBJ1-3	CASSWDISGNTIYF
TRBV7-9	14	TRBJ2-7	CASSVSGRAYEQYF
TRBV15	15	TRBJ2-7	CATSRDLAGSYEQYF
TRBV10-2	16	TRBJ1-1	CASSESGGTAVTEAFF
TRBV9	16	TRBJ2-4	CASSATSGKRKNIQYF
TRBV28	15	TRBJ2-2	CASSSAGANTGELFF
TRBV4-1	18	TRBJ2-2	CASSQESPAGANTGELFF
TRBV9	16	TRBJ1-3	CASSVAPQDSGNTIYF
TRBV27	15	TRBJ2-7	CASSLSTGSSYEQYF
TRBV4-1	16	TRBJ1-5	CASSQGVDRGYQPQHF